One sample yielded the 28 T cell receptor beta chains listed below, sequenced in a study of T cells in localized non-small cell lung cancer. Method: immunoSEQ multiplex PCR; TCRdb's copy keeps in-frame clones and lacks some. The table lists tens of thousands of clones, roughly 84% of them singletons. Here the sequenced sample was PBMCs, taken before any cancer treatment. The receptors originated from a man aged 35-69 years with stage II lung adenocarcinoma.

The genes are TRBV5-1 and TRBJ2-3; TRBD2 agrees at 8 bases. Germline V CDR1 and CDR2: SGHRS, YFSETQ. The J segment lost 0 bases and the V segment lost 0 bases, leaving 9 bases of the junction unmatched. The CDR3 is 18 amino acids. As DNA, the CDR3 is TGCGCCAGCAGCTTGGCCTCCGGGGGGGCCATTAGCACAGATACGCAGTATTTT. Residues: CASSLASGGAISTDTQYF.

This clone was seen more than once but under ten times. V is TRBV7-9 and J is TRBJ2-1, with TRBD2 matching 7 bases. Trimming cost V 5 bases and J 12 bases; bases outside gene matches: 16. CDR1 and CDR2 (germline): SEHNR, FQNEAQ (reference sequence). The CDR3 spans 15 residues. The CDR3 DNA sequence: TGTGCCAGCAGCCCCCCTTTTAGGGGCGGGGAGGGGCAGTTCTTC. This codes for CASSPPFRGGEGQFF.

The gene calls are TRBV14 and TRBJ2-5; 11 bases align to TRBD2. The CDR3 spans 16 residues. Germline loops: CDR1 SGHDN, CDR2 FVKESK. V shed 2 bases and J 2 bases; nucleotides not matched to a gene: 4. The CDR3 protein is CASSQFSGRVQETQYF. CDR3 in DNA: TGTGCCAGCAGCCAATTTAGCGGGAGGGTTCAAGAGACCCAGTACTTC.

The CDR3 reads CAWSVPSGRNEQFF. DNA of the CDR3: TGTGCCTGGAGTGTACCTAGCGGGCGCAATGAGCAGTTCTTC. The chain employs TRBV30 and TRBJ2-1; the match to TRBD2 covers 8 bases. The CDR3 runs to 14 residues. The germline V gene encodes CDR1 GTSNPN and CDR2 SVGIG (reference sequence). With 0 bases clipped from V and 6 bases from J, the junction kept 4 bases outside the gene matches. Filled out from reference TRBV30 and TRBJ2-1, the complete variable domain reads SQTIHQWPATLVQPVGSPLSLECTVEGTSNPNLYWYRQAAGRGLQLLFYSVGIGQISSEVPQNLSASRPQDRQFILSSKKLLLSDSGFYLCAWSVPSGRNEQFFGPGTRLTVL.

The CDR3 sequence: CASSKRAEYTGELFF. The CDR3 DNA sequence: TGTGCCAGTAGTAAACGAGCGGAGTACACCGGGGAGCTGTTTTTT. The chain uses TRBV19 and TRBJ2-2, with D maybe TRBD2 (5 bases). V was shortened by 4 bases and J by 3 bases, with 12 bases between the two germline ends. The germline CDR1 and CDR2 sequences are LNHDA and SQIVND (reference sequence). CDR3 length: 15 amino acids.

A few counts support this clone. The chain carries TRBV15 and TRBJ1-1; D perhaps matches TRBD1 (6 bases). V dropped 5 bases and J dropped 6 bases, with 10 bases sitting between them. The CDR3 consists of 12 residues. Germline-derived CDR1 and CDR2 are LNHNV and YYDKDF (reference sequence). As DNA, the CDR3 is TGTGCCACCAGCGCAGGGGTCGCTGAAGCTTTCTTT. It encodes CATSAGVAEAFF.

This rearrangement joins TRBV11-3 to TRBJ1-3; D not certain. The CDR3 contains 13 residues. Germline CDR1 and CDR2: SGHNT and YENEEA. V lost 6 bases to trimming and J lost 0 bases, with 6 bases between them. The CDR3 sequence: CASRASSGNTIYF. The CDR3 DNA reads as TGTGCCAGCAGAGCGAGCTCTGGAAACACCATATATTTT.

The chain is built from TRBV14 and TRBJ1-1; D is unclear. The CDR3 consists of 15 residues. The V and J ends lost 1 base and 4 bases respectively, with 13 bases between them. Looked up from germline, CDR1 is SGHDN and CDR2 is FVKESK. CDR3 in amino acids: CASSQVGVSGTEAFF. CDR3 coding DNA: TGTGCCAGCAGCCAAGTCGGGGTATCAGGCACTGAAGCTTTCTTT.

This clone was seen once. CDR3: CASSVEGGPDTQYF. The CDR3 DNA reads TGTGCCAGCAGCGTAGAAGGGGGGCCGGACACGCAGTATTTT. The chain links TRBV9 to TRBJ2-3; D may be TRBD1 or TRBD2 (6 bases each). CDR3 length: 14 amino acids. Germline lookup yields CDR1 SGDLS and CDR2 YYNGEE. The V end lost 0 bases, the J end lost 9 bases, and 14 bases lay between the germline ends.

This sequence joins TRBV11-2 and TRBJ2-1; no reliable D call. Germline CDR1 SGHAT, CDR2 FQNNGV. Between the trimmed V and J ends, which lost 4 bases and 0 bases, there was a span of 10 bases. The CDR3 spans 15 residues. The CDR3 DNA is TGTGCCAGCAGCTCCGGACCTAACTCCTACAATGAGCAGTTCTTC. Its protein is CASSSGPNSYNEQFF.

This clone was seen just once. This CDR3 is CASSYGTSGLAEQFF. CDR3 DNA sequence: TGTGCCAGCAGTTACGGGACTAGCGGCCTTGCTGAGCAGTTCTTC. The rearrangement joins TRBV6-6 to TRBJ2-1, with TRBD2 identical over 11 bases. After removal of 2 bases from V and 9 bases from J, the junction contained 6 bases not matched to a gene. The germline V gene encodes CDR1 MNHNY and CDR2 SVGAGI (reference sequence). The CDR3 has 15 amino acids.

V usage is TRBV2 and J usage is TRBJ2-6, with D possibly being TRBD1 (6 bases). This CDR3 comprises 16 residues. Trimming cost V 5 bases and J 0 bases, with 11 bases left between them. Germline CDR1 SNHLY, CDR2 FYNNEI. The CDR3 region is CASSRTANSGANVLTF. CDR3 sequence (DNA): TGTGCCAGCAGTCGGACAGCTAACTCTGGGGCCAACGTCCTGACTTTC.

This sequence joins TRBV7-8 and TRBJ2-3; D not resolved. CDR3 size: 15 residues. The ends were cut back, 4 bases at V and 1 base at J, with 12 bases in the middle. Germline CDR1 and CDR2: SGHVS and FQNEAQ. The CDR3 spells CASSSTRWGTDTQYF. As DNA, the CDR3 is TGTGCCAGCAGCTCCACCCGGTGGGGCACAGATACGCAGTATTTT.

This sequence joins TRBV28 and TRBJ2-2; possible D gene TRBD1, 6 bases. Deletions cut 8 bases from V and 2 bases from J, with 15 bases between. This CDR3 is 15 amino acids long. The germline gives CDR1 MDHEN, CDR2 SYDVKM. CDR3 bases: TGTGCCAGCGATAACAGGGCTCCCAACACCGGGGAGCTGTTTTTT. Amino acid sequence: CASDNRAPNTGELFF.

The chain combines TRBV15 with TRBJ2-1, with a tentative D call TRBD1 (5 bases). V lost 3 bases and J 7 bases, leaving 10 bases between the germline ends. This CDR3 region has 13 residues. Looked up from germline, CDR1 is LNHNV and CDR2 is YYDKDF (reference sequence). In nucleotides, the CDR3 is TGTGCCACCAGCAGGGACCCAGGGAATGAGCAGTTCTTC. Translated: CATSRDPGNEQFF.

CDR3 in DNA: TGTGCCATGCAACAGGGACCTAACTACGAGCAGTACTTC. Amino acid sequence: CAMQQGPNYEQYF. The rearrangement joins TRBV10-3 to TRBJ2-7; D perhaps matches TRBD1 (6 bases). V shed 9 bases and J shed 3 bases, with 15 bases lying between them. The CDR3 contains 13 residues. Germline V lookup: CDR1 ENHRY, CDR2 SYGVKD.

This clone has only a few counts. In the same sample, other DNA sequences code for this CDR3. The CDR3 spells CASSPSQGSGYHEQYF. The CDR3 bases are TGTGCCAGCTCACCTTCCCAGGGCAGTGGGTACCACGAGCAGTACTTC. The rearrangement uses TRBV18 and TRBJ2-7; possibly TRBD1 for D (5 bases). The CDR3 runs 16 residues. V lost 3 bases, J lost 5 bases, and 20 bases lay in between. Germline-derived CDR1 and CDR2 are KGHSH and LQKENI.

The rearrangement joins TRBV5-1 to TRBJ1-1, with no clear D. V lost 1 base and J lost 0, with 7 bases in between. Germline V gives CDR1 SGHRS, CDR2 YFSETQ. The CDR3 length is 14 residues. The CDR3 DNA sequence: TGCGCCAGCAGCTTGCAACGATTGAACACTGAAGCTTTCTTT. This codes for CASSLQRLNTEAFF.

The chain is built from TRBV7-3 and TRBJ1-1; D unclear. The germline V and J ends were trimmed by 5 bases and 1 base, with 8 bases remaining between them. This CDR3 has 13 amino acids. Germline CDR1 reads SGHTA; CDR2 reads FQGTGA. Here the CDR3 DNA reads TGTGCCAGCAGCCCAACACGGAACACTGAAGCTTTCTTT. It yields the protein CASSPTRNTEAFF. The variable domain in full, completed from reference TRBV7-3 and TRBJ1-1, reads GAGVSQTPSNKVTEKGKYVELRCDPISGHTALYWYRQSLGQGPEFLIYFQGTGAADDSGLPNDRFFAVRPEGSVSTLKIQRTERGDSAVYLCASSPTRNTEAFFGQGTRLTVV.

The genes are TRBV2 and TRBJ2-1; TRBD2 matches at 13 bases. Germline values: CDR1 SNHLY, CDR2 FYNNEI. CDR3 length: 15 amino acids. The V segment lost 4 bases and the J segment 9 bases; nucleotides outside the gene matches: 6. This chain's CDR3 is CASSGLAGGRAEQFF. The DNA for the CDR3 is TGTGCCAGCAGTGGACTAGCGGGAGGAAGAGCTGAGCAGTTCTTC.

This clone was counted only a few times. The chain has TRBV6-1 and TRBJ1-5, with D hard to call. This CDR3 is 14 amino acids long. The ends were cut back, 3 bases at V and 3 bases at J, with 9 bases in the middle. CDR1 is MNHNS, CDR2 SASEGT, per germline. As DNA, the CDR3 is TGTGCCAGCAGTGACCCAAAGTCCAATCAGCCCCAGCATTTT. Its protein product is CASSDPKSNQPQHF.

The rearrangement uses TRBV7-9 and TRBJ1-4, with no clear D. The CDR3 loop spans 15 amino acids. Trimming shortened V by 1 base and J by 8 bases, and 14 bases separated the two germline ends. Germline-derived CDR1 and CDR2 are SEHNR and FQNEAQ (reference sequence). The CDR3 region is CASSLGLSSFEKLFF. The CDR3 coding sequence is TGTGCCAGCAGCTTAGGTCTTAGCTCTTTCGAAAAACTGTTTTTT. The full variable domain, rest sourced from reference TRBV7-9 and TRBJ1-4, is DTGVSQNPRHKITKRGQNVTFRCDPISEHNRLYWYRQTLGQGPEFLTYFQNEAQLEKSRLLSDRFSAERPKGSFSTLEIQRTEQGDSAMYLCASSLGLSSFEKLFFGSGTQLSVL.

Only a few counts were recorded for this clone. The CDR3 region is CASTMGTPGGGYGYTF. CDR3 sequence (DNA): TGTGCCAGTACCATGGGGACCCCAGGGGGGGGCTATGGCTACACCTTC. This rearrangement joins TRBV19 to TRBJ1-2, with 7 nucleotides matching TRBD1. The CDR3 has 16 amino acids. Germline values: CDR1 LNHDA, CDR2 SQIVND (reference sequence). Unmatched junction bases numbered 15, after V lost 7 bases and J lost 4 bases. The complete variable domain, with remaining parts taken from reference TRBV19 and TRBJ1-2, reads DGGITQSPKYLFRKEGQNVTLSCEQNLNHDAMYWYRQDPGQGLRLIYYSQIVNDFQKGDIAEGYSVSREKKESFPLTVTSAQKNPTAFYLCASTMGTPGGGYGYTFGSGTRLTVV.

The chain recombines TRBV11-3 with TRBJ2-1; D may be TRBD2 (6 bases). The CDR3 has 16 amino acids. The germline V gene has CDR1 SGHNT and CDR2 YENEEA. V lost 4 bases, J lost 2 bases, and 15 bases lay in between. The CDR3 DNA is TGTGCCAGCAGCTCCACCGGGACTTACACCTACAATGAGCAGTTCTTC. This gives the protein CASSSTGTYTYNEQFF.

With regard to this clone: With a far larger clone one base away, a read error is the likely cause. J is TRBJ2-5 and V is TRBV4-2; no reliable D call. Germline CDR1 LGHNA, CDR2 YNFKEQ. V gave up 0 bases and J gave up 3 bases, with 11 bases separating them. CDR3 size: 15 residues. DNA of the CDR3: TGTGCCAGCAGCCAAGATAGGACGTTAGAAGAGACCCAGTACTTC. This translates into CASSQDRTLEETQYF.

The chain carries TRBV7-7 and TRBJ2-2, with D maybe TRBD2 (7 bases). Germline V gives CDR1 SSHAT, CDR2 FNYEAQ (reference sequence). CDR3 length equals 16 residues. The chain's CDR3 is CASGLPGQKNTGELFF. CDR3 DNA sequence: TGTGCTAGCGGGCTGCCAGGACAGAAAAACACCGGGGAGCTGTTTTTT.

The chain combines TRBV28 with TRBJ2-7; 13 bases map to TRBD2. Per the germline V gene, CDR1 is MDHEN and CDR2 is SYDVKM. This CDR3 is built from 15 residues. J was trimmed by 5 bases and V by 4 bases; bases with no gene match: 5. CDR3 sequence: CASSSIGLAGDEQYF. The CDR3 region has the DNA TGTGCCAGCAGTTCGATAGGACTAGCGGGAGACGAGCAGTACTTC.

The chain uses TRBV30 and TRBJ1-1, with 8 positions matching TRBD1. This CDR3 is 14 amino acids long. CDR1 is GTSNPN and CDR2 is SVGIG in the germline V gene (reference sequence). V trimming: 4 bases; J trimming: 2 bases; junction bases outside the gene matches: 6. This chain's CDR3 is CAWNLGQVNTEAFF. The CDR3 DNA reads as TGTGCCTGGAACTTGGGACAGGTAAACACTGAAGCTTTCTTT.